These T cell receptor beta chains were read from a single sample in a study of regulatory T cells in long-lasting Graves disease. Each CDR3 protein is one row after TCRdb ran MiXCR on the multiplex PCR reads. Of 430,000 or so distinct CDR3 sequences in the sample, under 25% were seen once. The sample consisted of peripheral blood mononuclear cells (PBMCs), taken when the disease was refractory, from a patient treated with antithyroid drugs. Receptor source: a female donor with Graves disease. The CDR3 runs from the conserved cysteine through the conserved F or W. A D gene is named only where the DNA matches it firmly. The listing skips clone size in some rows; elsewhere it reads once, few, many or a size class.

J	V	D	size	CDR3	DNA
TRBJ1-2	TRBV15	NA	NA	CATSTRNPGIYGYTF	TGTGCCACCAGCACCCGAAACCCAGGAATATATGGCTACACCTTC
TRBJ1-5	TRBV2	TRBD1	NA	CASTARQGAKQPQHF	TGTGCCAGCACTGCTAGACAGGGGGCAAAGCAGCCCCAGCATTTT
TRBJ2-7	TRBV27	TRBD2	many	CASSLLAGAEEQYF	TGTGCCAGCAGCCTCTTAGCGGGAGCTGAAGAGCAGTACTTC
TRBJ2-5	TRBV2	NA	many	CASRDKPPSAQYF	TGTGCCAGCAGGGATAAGCCTCCCTCGGCCCAGTACTTC
TRBJ2-6	TRBV28	NA	few	CASSSNLGSSSGANVLTF	TGTGCCAGCAGTAGTAACCTAGGCTCCTCCTCTGGGGCCAACGTCCTGACTTTC
TRBJ2-5	TRBV30	NA	NA	CAWNQKGRPQYF	TGTGCCTGGAACCAAAAGGGGCGGCCCCAGTACTTC
TRBJ1-2	TRBV10-3	TRBD1	many	CAISGNRGKYGYTF	TGTGCCATCAGCGGAAACAGGGGGAAGTATGGCTACACCTTC
TRBJ2-2	TRBV5-6	NA	NA	CASSLLSSGARTGELFF	TGTGCCAGCAGCTTGTTATCCTCAGGGGCGCGCACCGGGGAGCTGTTTTTT
TRBJ1-2	TRBV5-1	NA	NA	CASSLTESYGYTF	TGCGCCAGCAGCTTGACAGAAAGCTATGGCTACACCTTC
TRBJ2-5	TRBV4-1	NA	NA	CASSQDSAGSETQYF	TGCGCCAGCAGCCAAGATTCCGCGGGATCAGAGACCCAGTACTTC
TRBJ2-5	TRBV7-9	TRBD2	NA	CASSFGEGLQETQYF	TGTGCCAGCAGCTTTGGGGAGGGACTCCAAGAGACCCAGTACTTC
TRBJ1-3	TRBV6-1	NA	few	CASRAVSGNTIYF	TGTGCCAGCAGGGCAGTCTCTGGAAACACCATATATTTT
TRBJ2-1	TRBV29-1	TRBD1	NA	CSAGQGSYNEQFF	TGCAGCGCGGGACAGGGCTCCTACAATGAGCAGTTCTTC
TRBJ1-2	TRBV10-1	TRBD1	many	CASSDRSTGSYYGYTF	TGCGCCAGCAGTGATCGTTCGACAGGGAGCTACTATGGCTACACCTTC
TRBJ2-1	TRBV28	TRBD2	many	CASSHWTSGRHNEQFF	TGTGCCAGCAGTCACTGGACTAGCGGGAGACACAATGAGCAGTTCTTC
TRBJ2-7	TRBV29-1	TRBD1	NA	CSVEDARTGVGEQYF	TGCAGCGTTGAAGACGCCAGGACAGGGGTCGGCGAGCAGTACTTC
TRBJ2-2	TRBV7-2	TRBD1	NA	CASSFTGGHTGELFF	TGTGCCAGCAGCTTCACAGGGGGGCACACCGGGGAGCTGTTTTTT
TRBJ2-2	TRBV7-2	NA	many	CASSLSTRGSPGLGELFF	TGTGCCAGCAGCTTATCTACTCGGGGCTCGCCGGGCTTAGGGGAGCTGTTTTTT
TRBJ1-5	TRBV6-1	NA	many	CASSEQVSNQPQHF	TGTGCCAGCAGTGAACAGGTTAGCAATCAGCCCCAGCATTTT
TRBJ2-7	TRBV6-2/TRBV6-3	NA	NA	CASSAPRSRYEQYF	TGTGCCAGCAGTGCCCCGAGGTCTCGCTACGAGCAGTACTTC
TRBJ2-4	TRBV28	TRBD2	few	CASSLYPSGSLNIQYF	TGTGCCAGCAGTTTATACCCTAGCGGGAGCCTCAACATTCAGTACTTC
TRBJ2-5	TRBV3-1	NA	many	CASSQDGRRETQYF	TGTGCCAGCAGCCAAGATGGGAGAAGGGAGACCCAGTACTTC
TRBJ1-2	TRBV28	NA	many	CASSLVSGVGYGYTF	TGTGCCAGCAGTTTGGTGTCCGGGGTGGGCTATGGCTACACCTTC
TRBJ2-5	TRBV6-1	TRBD2	many	CASSGSGRVSIQETQYF	TGTGCCAGCTCTGGGAGCGGGAGGGTCAGTATCCAAGAGACCCAGTACTTC
TRBJ2-5	TRBV19	TRBD1	NA	CATRQGGGETQYF	TGTGCCACGAGACAGGGGGGAGGAGAGACCCAGTACTTC
TRBJ2-2	TRBV19	NA	many	CASSIGYTSNTGELFF	TGTGCCAGTAGTATAGGATACACTTCGAACACCGGGGAGCTGTTTTTT
TRBJ2-7	TRBV12-3/TRBV12-4	TRBD2	many	CASSLGGGSSYEQYF	TGTGCCAGCAGTTTAGGGGGGGGGAGCTCCTACGAGCAGTACTTC
TRBJ1-5	TRBV27	NA	many	CASSHPAGNQPQHF	TGTGCCAGCTCCCACCCTGCGGGCAATCAGCCCCAGCATTTT
TRBJ1-4	TRBV30	TRBD1	few	CAWSPRRGQSEKLFF	TGTGCCTGGAGTCCGAGGCGGGGACAGTCTGAAAAACTGTTTTTT
TRBJ1-2	TRBV30	TRBD1	few	CAWTRGAREGYTF	TGTGCCTGGACCAGGGGGGCGAGGGAAGGCTACACCTTC
TRBJ2-7	TRBV20-1	NA	many	CSARRVGYEQYF	TGCAGTGCTAGAAGAGTGGGGTACGAGCAGTACTTC
TRBJ2-2	TRBV4-1	NA	NA	CASSQGGARSLTGELFF	TGCGCCAGCAGCCAAGGTGGGGCGAGGAGCCTCACCGGGGAGCTGTTTTTT
TRBJ2-7	TRBV12-3/TRBV12-4	NA	many	CASSLNLAVYEQYF	TGTGCCAGCAGCCTAAATTTAGCGGTCTACGAGCAGTACTTC
TRBJ2-7	TRBV6-5	NA	NA	CASSYSSSGLPPYEQYF	TGTGCCAGCAGTTACTCGTCCAGCGGGCTGCCCCCCTACGAGCAGTACTTC